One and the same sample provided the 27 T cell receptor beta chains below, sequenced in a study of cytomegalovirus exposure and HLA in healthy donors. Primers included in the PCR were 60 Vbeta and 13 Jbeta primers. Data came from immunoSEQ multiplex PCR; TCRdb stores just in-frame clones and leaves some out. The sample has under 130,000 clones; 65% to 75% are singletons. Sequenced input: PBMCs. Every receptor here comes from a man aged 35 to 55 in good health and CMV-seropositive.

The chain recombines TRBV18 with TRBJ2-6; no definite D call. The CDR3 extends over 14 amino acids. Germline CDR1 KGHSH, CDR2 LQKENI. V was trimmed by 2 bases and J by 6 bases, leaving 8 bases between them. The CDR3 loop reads CASSPGVLANVLTF. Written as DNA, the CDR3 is TGTGCCAGCTCACCAGGAGTGTTGGCCAACGTCCTGACTTTC.

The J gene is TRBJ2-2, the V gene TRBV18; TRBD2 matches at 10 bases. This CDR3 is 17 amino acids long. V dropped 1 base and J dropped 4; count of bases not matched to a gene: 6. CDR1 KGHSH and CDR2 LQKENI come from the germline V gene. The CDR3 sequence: CASSPRAGGPSTGELFF. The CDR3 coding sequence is TGTGCCAGCTCACCACGAGCGGGAGGGCCCAGCACCGGGGAGCTGTTTTTT. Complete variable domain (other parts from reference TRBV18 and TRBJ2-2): NAGVMQNPRHLVRRRGQEARLRCSPMKGHSHVYWYRQLPEEGLKFMVYLQKENIIDESGMPKERFSAEFPKEGPSILRIQQVVRGDSAAYFCASSPRAGGPSTGELFFGEGSRLTVL.

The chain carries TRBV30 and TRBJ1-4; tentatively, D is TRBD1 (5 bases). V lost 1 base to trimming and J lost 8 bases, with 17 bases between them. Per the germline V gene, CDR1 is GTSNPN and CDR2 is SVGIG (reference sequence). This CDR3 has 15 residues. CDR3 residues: CAWSGRTPGGEKLFF. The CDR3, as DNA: TGTGCCTGGAGTGGCCGGACGCCCGGGGGAGAAAAACTGTTTTTT.

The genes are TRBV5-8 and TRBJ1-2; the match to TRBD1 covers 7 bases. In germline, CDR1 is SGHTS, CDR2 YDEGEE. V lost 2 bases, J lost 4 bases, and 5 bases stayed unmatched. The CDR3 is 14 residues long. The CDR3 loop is CASSFGDSLYGYTF. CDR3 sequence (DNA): TGTGCCAGCAGCTTCGGGGACAGTCTCTATGGCTACACCTTC.

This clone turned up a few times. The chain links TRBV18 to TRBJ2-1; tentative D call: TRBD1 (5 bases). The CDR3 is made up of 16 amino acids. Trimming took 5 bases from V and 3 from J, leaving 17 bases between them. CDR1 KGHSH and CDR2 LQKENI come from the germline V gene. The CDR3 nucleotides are TGTGCCAGCTCAACCACACAGGCCTCGATCTACAATGAGCAGTTCTTC. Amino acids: CASSTTQASIYNEQFF.

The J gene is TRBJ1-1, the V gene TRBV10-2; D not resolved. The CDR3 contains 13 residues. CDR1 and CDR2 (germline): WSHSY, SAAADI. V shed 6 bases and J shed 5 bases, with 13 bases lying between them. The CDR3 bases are TGCGCCAGCAGGGAGGAGGGAGTAACTGAAGCTTTCTTT. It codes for CASREEGVTEAFF.

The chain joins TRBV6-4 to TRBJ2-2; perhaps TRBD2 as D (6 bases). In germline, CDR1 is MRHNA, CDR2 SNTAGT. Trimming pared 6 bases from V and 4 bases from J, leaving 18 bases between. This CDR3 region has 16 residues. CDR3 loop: CASSPSTSRGTGELFF. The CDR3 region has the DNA TGTGCCAGCAGCCCCTCAACTAGCCGGGGCACCGGGGAGCTGTTTTTT.

The CDR3 DNA reads TGTGCCAGTACTGAAAGGGCAGGGGGCGATATAGAGACCCAGTACTTC. Residues: CASTERAGGDIETQYF. V is TRBV19 and J is TRBJ2-5; the match to TRBD1 covers 8 bases. J lost 4 bases, V lost 7 bases, and 14 bases had no gene match. Germline V CDR1 and CDR2: LNHDA, SQIVND (reference sequence). This CDR3 spans 16 amino acids. Supplemented by reference TRBV19 and TRBJ2-5, the full variable domain reads DGGITQSPKYLFRKEGQNVTLSCEQNLNHDAMYWYRQDPGQGLRLIYYSQIVNDFQKGDIAEGYSVSREKKESFPLTVTSAQKNPTAFYLCASTERAGGDIETQYFGPGTRLLVL.

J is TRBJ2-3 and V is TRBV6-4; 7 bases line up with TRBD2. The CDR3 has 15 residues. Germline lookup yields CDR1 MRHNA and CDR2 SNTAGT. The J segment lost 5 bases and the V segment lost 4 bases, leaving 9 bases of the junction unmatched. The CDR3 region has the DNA TGTGCCAGCAGTGCGGGGGGAGATGGTGGAGATACGCAGTATTTT. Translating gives CASSAGGDGGDTQYF.

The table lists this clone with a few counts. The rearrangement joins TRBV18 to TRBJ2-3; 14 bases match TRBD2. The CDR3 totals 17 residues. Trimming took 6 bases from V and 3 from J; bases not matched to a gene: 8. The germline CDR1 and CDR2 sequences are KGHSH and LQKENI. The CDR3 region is CASSSGTSGSGTDTQYF. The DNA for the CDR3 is TGTGCCAGCTCTTCCGGGACTAGCGGGAGTGGTACAGATACGCAGTATTTT.

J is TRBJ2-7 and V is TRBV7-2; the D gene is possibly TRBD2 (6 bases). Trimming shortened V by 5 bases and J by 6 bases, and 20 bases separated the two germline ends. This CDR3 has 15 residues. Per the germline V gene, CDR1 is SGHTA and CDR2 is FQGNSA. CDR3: CASSHRGAAIGEQYF. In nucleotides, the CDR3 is TGTGCCAGCAGCCATCGCGGGGCCGCGATAGGCGAGCAGTACTTC.

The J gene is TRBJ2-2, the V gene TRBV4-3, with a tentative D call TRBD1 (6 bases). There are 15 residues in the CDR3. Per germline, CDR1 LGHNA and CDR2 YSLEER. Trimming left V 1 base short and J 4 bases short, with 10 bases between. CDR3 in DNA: TGCGCCAGCAGCCAAGTCCAGGGGTCCACCGGGGAGCTGTTTTTT. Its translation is CASSQVQGSTGELFF.

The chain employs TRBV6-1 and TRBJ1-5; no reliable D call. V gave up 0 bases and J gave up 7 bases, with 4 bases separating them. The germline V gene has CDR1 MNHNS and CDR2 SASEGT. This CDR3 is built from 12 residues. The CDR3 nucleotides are TGTGCCAGCAGTGAAGCCGGGCAGCCCCAGCATTTT. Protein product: CASSEAGQPQHF.

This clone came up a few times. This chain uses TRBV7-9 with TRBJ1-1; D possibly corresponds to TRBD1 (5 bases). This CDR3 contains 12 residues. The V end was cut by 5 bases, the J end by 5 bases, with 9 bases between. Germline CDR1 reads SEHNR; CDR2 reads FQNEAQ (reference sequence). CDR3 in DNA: TGTGCCAGCAGCGAACAGGTAACTGAAGCTTTCTTT. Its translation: CASSEQVTEAFF. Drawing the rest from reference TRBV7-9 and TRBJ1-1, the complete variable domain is DTGVSQNPRHKITKRGQNVTFRCDPISEHNRLYWYRQTLGQGPEFLTYFQNEAQLEKSRLLSDRFSAERPKGSFSTLEIQRTEQGDSAMYLCASSEQVTEAFFGQGTRLTVV.

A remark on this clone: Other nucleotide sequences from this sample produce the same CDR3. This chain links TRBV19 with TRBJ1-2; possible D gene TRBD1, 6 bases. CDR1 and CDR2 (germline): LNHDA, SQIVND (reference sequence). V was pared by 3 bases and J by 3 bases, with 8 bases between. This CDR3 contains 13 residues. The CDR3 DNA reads TGTGCCAGTAGTATGGGGGCGGACTATGGCTACACCTTC. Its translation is CASSMGADYGYTF.

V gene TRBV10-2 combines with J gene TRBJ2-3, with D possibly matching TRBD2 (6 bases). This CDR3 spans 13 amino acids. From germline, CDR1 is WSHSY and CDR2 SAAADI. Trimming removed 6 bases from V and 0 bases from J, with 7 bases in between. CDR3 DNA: TGCGCCAGCAGGGGACTCAGCACAGATACGCAGTATTTT. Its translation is CASRGLSTDTQYF.

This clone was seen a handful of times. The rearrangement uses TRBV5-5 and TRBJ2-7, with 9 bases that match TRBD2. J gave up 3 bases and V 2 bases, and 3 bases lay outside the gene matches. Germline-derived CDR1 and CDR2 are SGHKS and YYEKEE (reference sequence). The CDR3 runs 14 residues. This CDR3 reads CASSFEREVYEQYF. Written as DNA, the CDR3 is TGTGCCAGCAGCTTCGAGCGGGAGGTCTACGAGCAGTACTTC.

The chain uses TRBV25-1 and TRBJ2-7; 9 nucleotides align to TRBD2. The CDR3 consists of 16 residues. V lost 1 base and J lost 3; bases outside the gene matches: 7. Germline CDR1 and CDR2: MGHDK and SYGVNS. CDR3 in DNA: TGTGCCAGCAGTGAATCGACTAGCGGCCTCTACTACGAGCAGTACTTC. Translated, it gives CASSESTSGLYYEQYF.

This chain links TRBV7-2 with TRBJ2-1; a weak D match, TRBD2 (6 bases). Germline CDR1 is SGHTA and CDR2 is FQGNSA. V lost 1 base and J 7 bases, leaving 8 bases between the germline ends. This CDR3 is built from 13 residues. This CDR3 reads CASSLVRENEQFF. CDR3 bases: TGTGCCAGCAGCTTAGTACGGGAGAATGAGCAGTTCTTC.

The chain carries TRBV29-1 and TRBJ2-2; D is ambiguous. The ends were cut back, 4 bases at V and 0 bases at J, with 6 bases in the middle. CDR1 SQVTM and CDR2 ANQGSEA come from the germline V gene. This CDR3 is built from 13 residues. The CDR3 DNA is TGCAGCGTTGGGCCAGCGAACACCGGGGAGCTGTTTTTT. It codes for CSVGPANTGELFF.

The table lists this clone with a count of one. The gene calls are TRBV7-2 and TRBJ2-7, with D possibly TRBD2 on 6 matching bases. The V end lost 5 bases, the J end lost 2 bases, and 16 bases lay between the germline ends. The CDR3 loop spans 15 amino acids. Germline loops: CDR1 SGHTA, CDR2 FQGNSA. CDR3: CASSAWGEPTYEQYF. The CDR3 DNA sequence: TGTGCCAGCAGCGCTTGGGGGGAGCCTACCTACGAGCAGTACTTC.

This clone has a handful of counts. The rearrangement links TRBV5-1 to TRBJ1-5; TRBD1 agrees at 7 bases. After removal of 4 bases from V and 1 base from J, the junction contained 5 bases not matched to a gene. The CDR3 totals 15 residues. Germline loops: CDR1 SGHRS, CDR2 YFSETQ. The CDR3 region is CASSIQGQSNQPQHF. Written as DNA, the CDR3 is TGCGCCAGCAGCATACAGGGGCAGAGCAATCAGCCCCAGCATTTT.

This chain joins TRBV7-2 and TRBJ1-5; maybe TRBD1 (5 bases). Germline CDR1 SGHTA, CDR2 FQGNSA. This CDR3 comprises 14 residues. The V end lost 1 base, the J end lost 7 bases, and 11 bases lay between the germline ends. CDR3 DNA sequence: TGTGCCAGCAGCTTAGGGGGCTACGGCCAGCCCCAGCATTTT. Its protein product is CASSLGGYGQPQHF. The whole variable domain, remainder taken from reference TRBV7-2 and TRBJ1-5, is GAGVSQSPSNKVTEKGKDVELRCDPISGHTALYWYRQSLGQGLEFLIYFQGNSAPDKSGLPSDRFSAERTGGSVSTLTIQRTQQEDSAVYLCASSLGGYGQPQHFGDGTRLSIL.

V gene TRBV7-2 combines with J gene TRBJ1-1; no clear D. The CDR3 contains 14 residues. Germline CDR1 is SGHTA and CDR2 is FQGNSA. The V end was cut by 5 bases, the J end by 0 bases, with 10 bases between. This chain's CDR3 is CASSEQFMNTEAFF. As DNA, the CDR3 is TGTGCCAGCAGCGAACAATTTATGAACACTGAAGCTTTCTTT. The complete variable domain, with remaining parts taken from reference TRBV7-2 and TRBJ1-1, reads GAGVSQSPSNKVTEKGKDVELRCDPISGHTALYWYRQSLGQGLEFLIYFQGNSAPDKSGLPSDRFSAERTGGSVSTLTIQRTQQEDSAVYLCASSEQFMNTEAFFGQGTRLTVV.

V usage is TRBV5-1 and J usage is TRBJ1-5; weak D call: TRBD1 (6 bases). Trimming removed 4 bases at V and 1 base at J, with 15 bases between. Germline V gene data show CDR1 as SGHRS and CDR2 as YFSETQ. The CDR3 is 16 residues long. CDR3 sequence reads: CASSPTYDRSNQPQHF. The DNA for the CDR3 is TGCGCCAGCAGCCCCACCTATGACAGGAGCAATCAGCCCCAGCATTTT.

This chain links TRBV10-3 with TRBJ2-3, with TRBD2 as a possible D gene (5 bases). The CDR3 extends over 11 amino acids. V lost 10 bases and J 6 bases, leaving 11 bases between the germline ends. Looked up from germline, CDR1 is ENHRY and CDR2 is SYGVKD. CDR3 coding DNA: TGTGCCACTATGACGGGGGATACGCAGTATTTT. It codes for CATMTGDTQYF.

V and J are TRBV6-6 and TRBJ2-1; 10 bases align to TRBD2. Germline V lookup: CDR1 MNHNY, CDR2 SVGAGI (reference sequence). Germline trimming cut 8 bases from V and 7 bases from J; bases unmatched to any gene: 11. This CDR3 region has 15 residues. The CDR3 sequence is CASRPLAGDVNEQFF. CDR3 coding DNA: TGTGCCAGCCGACCCCTAGCGGGAGACGTAAATGAGCAGTTCTTC.